This T cell receptor beta chain was observed in a study of OX40 agonist ivuxolimab in advanced cancers. In the study overall: A history of anti-PD-1, anti-PD-L1 or anti-CTLA-4 therapy was acceptable, and approximately 39% had some.

Some clones are missing from TCRdb's copy, which holds only in-frame ones; the method was immunoSEQ multiplex PCR. The table records tens of thousands of clones, around 72% of them present only once. On this clone: The antigen is not known.

This CDR3 has 12 residues. Per the germline V gene, CDR1 is MNHNS and CDR2 is SASEGT. Deletions cut 0 bases from V and 10 bases from J, with 9 bases between. The study, taken as a whole, reports: In the expanded peripheral T cells, antigen specificity was never determined.

Samples were taken at baseline and on day 1 of cycles 4 and 7. The V gene is TRBV6-1, the J gene TRBJ2-5; D is unresolved. The source material was CD4+ or CD8+ T cells sorted from blood, sampled in a trial of the OX40 agonist ivuxolimab. The TCR sequence derives from an adult with an advanced solid tumor such as melanoma, head and neck, liver or kidney cancer. The CDR3 coding sequence is TGTGCCAGCAGTGAAGCCCTGTTGATCCAGTACTTC. Translated, it gives CASSEALLIQYF.